One and the same sample provided the 3 T cell receptor beta chains below, sequenced in a study of T cells expressing NK-cell markers (TCRdb year 2020). The library was made by 5' RACE. The instrument was an Illumina HiSeq 2000. Each CDR3 protein sequence appears as one entry after TCRdb reprocessed the reads, and no DNA is included. This sample's records show roughly 390,000 distinct CDR3 sequences. The top ten hold around 5.2% of the sample. Sample: blood T cells: a sorted CD56 or NKG2C T cell subset, CD4+ or CD8+ T cells, or bulk PBMC T cells (not recorded which). These receptors were obtained from a man aged 18 to 69 in good health.

This chain connects TRBV7-3 to TRBJ1-4; TCRdb names TRBD1, which stays unverified in the absence of DNA. Germline CDR1 SGHTA, CDR2 FQGTGA. CDR3 size: 17 residues. CDR3 protein: CASSPPPGRERNEKLFF.

The chain couples TRBV6-2 or TRBV6-3 to TRBJ1-5; with no DNA, the TCRdb D assignment of TRBD1 cannot be verified. CDR3 length: 15 amino acids. Germline assignment: CDR1 MNHEY and CDR2 SVGEGT. CDR3 sequence reads: CASSYTGLFNQPQHF.

The chain uses TRBV12-3 or TRBV12-4 and TRBJ1-1. The CDR3 runs 14 residues. CDR3: CASFDRKQNTEAFF.